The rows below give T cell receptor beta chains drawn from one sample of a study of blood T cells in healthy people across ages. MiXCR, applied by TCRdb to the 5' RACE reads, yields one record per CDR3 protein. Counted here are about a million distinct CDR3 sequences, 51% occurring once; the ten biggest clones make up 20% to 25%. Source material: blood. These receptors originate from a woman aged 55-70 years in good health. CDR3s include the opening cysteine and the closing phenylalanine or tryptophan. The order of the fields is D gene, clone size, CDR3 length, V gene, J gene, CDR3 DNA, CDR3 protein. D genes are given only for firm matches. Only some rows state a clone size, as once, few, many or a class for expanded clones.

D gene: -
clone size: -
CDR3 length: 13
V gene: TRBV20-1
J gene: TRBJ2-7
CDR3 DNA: TGCAGTGCGGGCGGGCCCCGGGGCTACGAGCAGTACTTC
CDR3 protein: CSAGGPRGYEQYF

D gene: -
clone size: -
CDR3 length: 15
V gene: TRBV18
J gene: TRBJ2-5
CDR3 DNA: TGTGCCAGCTCACCAAACTCGGACACACAAGAGACCCAGTACTTC
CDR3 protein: CASSPNSDTQETQYF

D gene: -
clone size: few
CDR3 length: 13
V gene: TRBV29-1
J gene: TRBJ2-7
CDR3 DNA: TGCAGCGTTGTCCCCCGTCCGAGAGGCGAGCAGTACTTC
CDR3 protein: CSVVPRPRGEQYF

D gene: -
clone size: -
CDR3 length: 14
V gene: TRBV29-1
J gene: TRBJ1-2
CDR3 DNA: TGCAGCGTTGAAGAGGGGCAGGGGAGCTATGGCTACACCTTC
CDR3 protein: CSVEEGQGSYGYTF

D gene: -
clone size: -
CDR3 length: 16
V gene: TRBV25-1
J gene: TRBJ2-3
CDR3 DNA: TGTGTCAGCAGTCAAAGCGGGCGAAAGGGGGCCGGTACGCAGTATTTT
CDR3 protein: CVSSQSGRKGAGTQYF

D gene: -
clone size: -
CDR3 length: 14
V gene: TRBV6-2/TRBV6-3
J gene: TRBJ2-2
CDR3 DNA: TGTGCCAGCAGAGAAAATCTGAACACCGGGGAGCTGTTTTTT
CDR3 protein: CASRENLNTGELFF

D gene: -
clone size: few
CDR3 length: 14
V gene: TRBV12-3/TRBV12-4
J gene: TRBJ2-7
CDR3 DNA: TGTGCCAGCAGTTTATGGGGCCCCACCTACGAGCAGTACTTC
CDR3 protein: CASSLWGPTYEQYF

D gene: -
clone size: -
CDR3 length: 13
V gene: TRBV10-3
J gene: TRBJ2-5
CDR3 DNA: TGTGCCATCAGTGACTCCCCCCGGCAGGCCCAGTACTTC
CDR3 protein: CAISDSPRQAQYF

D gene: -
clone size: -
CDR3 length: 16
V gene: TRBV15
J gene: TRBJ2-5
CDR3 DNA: TGTGCCACCAGCAGTCTAAGGACGGGGAGGCTGGAGACCCAGTACTTC
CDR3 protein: CATSSLRTGRLETQYF

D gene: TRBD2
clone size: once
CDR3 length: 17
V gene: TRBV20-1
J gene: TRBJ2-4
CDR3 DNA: TGCAGTGCTAGAAAGGGGGCTAGCGGGGGTCTCTACAATGAGCAGTACTTC
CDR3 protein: CSARKGASGGLYNEQYF

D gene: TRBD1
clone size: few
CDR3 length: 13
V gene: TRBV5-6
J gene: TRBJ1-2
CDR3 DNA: TGTGCCAGCAGCCGGACAGGGGACTATGGCTACACCTTC
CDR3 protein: CASSRTGDYGYTF

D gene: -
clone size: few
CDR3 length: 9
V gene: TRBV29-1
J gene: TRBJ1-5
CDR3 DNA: TGCAGCGATAATCAGCCCCAGCATTTT
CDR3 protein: CSDNQPQHF

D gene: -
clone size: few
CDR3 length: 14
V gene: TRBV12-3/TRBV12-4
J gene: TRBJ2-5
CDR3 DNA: TGTGCCAGCTGTAGGGGGAGTGTGGGGGAGACCCAGTACTTC
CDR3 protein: CASCRGSVGETQYF

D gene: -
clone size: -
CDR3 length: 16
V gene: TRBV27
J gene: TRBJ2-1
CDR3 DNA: TGTGCCAGCAGCCCTTCCACGGGGGAGGTTCCCAATGAGCAGTTCTTC
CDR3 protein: CASSPSTGEVPNEQFF

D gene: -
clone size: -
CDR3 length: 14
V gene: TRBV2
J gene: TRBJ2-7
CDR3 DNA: TGTGCCAGCATGAGGGGGAGTAGCTCCTACGAGCAGTACTTC
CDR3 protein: CASMRGSSSYEQYF

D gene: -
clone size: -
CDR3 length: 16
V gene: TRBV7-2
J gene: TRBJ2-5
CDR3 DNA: TGTGCCAGCAGCCCAAGAGGTCGGGGAGCCCAAGAGACCCAGTACTTC
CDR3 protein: CASSPRGRGAQETQYF

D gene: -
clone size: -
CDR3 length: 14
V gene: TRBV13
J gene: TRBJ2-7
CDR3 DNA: TGTGCCAGCAGCCCCAATAGCGGTGCCGCCGAGCAGTACTTC
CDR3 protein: CASSPNSGAAEQYF

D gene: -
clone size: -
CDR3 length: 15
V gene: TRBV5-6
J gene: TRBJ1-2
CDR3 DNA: TGTGCCAGCAGCTTGAACCCCCAAGCAGCCTATGGCTACACCTTC
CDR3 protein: CASSLNPQAAYGYTF

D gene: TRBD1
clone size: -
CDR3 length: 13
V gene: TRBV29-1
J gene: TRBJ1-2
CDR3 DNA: TGCGGCGTTGACTCGACAGGGGGCTGGGGCTACACCTTC
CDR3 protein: CGVDSTGGWGYTF

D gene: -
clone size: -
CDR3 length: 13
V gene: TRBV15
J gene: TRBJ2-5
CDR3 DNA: TGTGCCACCAGCAGAGCGTTGGAAGAGACTCAGTACTTC
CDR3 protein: CATSRALEETQYF

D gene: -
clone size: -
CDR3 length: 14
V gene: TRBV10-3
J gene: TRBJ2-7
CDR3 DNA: TGTGCCTCCCATGGGGAGAGACCCCATCACGAGCAGTACTTC
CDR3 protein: CASHGERPHHEQYF

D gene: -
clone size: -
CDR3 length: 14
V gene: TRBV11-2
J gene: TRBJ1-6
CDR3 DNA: TGTGCCAGCGCGGGGGCTGCATATAATTCACCCCTCCACTTT
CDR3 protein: CASAGAAYNSPLHF

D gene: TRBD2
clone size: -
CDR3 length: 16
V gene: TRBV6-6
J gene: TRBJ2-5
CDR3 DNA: TGTGCCAGCAGTTACAGCGGACTAGCGGTCCAAGAGACCCAGTACTTC
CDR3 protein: CASSYSGLAVQETQYF

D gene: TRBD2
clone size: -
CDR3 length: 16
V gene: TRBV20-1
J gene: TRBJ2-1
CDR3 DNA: TGCAGTGCCAACCCGGGACTAGCGGGTTATAACAATGAGCAGTTCTTC
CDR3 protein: CSANPGLAGYNNEQFF

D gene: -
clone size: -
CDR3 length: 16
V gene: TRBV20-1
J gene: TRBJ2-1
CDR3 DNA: TGCAGTGCTCCAACTCCGGAGACTGGATCCTACAATGAGCAGTTCTTC
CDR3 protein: CSAPTPETGSYNEQFF

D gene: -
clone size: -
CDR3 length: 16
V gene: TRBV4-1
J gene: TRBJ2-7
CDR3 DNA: TGCGCCAGCAGCCAAGAACCTGGGAGCCTAGCCGATGAGCAGTACTTC
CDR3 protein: CASSQEPGSLADEQYF

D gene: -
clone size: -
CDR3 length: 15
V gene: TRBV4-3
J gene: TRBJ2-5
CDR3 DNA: TGCGCCAGCAGCCAAGAATACGGGAGCATTGAGACCCAGTACTTC
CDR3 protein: CASSQEYGSIETQYF

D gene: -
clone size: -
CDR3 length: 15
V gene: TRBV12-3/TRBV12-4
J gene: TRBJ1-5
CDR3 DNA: TGTGCCAGCAGCCCAGGGGCGGGGGGAGTCCAGCCCCAGCATTTT
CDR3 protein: CASSPGAGGVQPQHF

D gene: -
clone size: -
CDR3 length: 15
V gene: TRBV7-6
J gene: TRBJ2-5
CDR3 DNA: TGTGCCAGCAGCATAGTGGCGGTACGCGGAGAGACCCAGTACTTC
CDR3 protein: CASSIVAVRGETQYF

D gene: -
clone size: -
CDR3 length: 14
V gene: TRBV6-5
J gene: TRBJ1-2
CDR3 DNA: TGTGCCAGCAGCATCATTCCGAACCCCTCAGGCTACACCTTC
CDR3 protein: CASSIIPNPSGYTF

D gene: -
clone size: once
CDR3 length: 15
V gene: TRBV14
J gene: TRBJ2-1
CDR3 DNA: TGTGCCAGCAGCCTCTTGGGGGGGCAATTGAATGAGCAGTTCTTC
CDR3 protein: CASSLLGGQLNEQFF

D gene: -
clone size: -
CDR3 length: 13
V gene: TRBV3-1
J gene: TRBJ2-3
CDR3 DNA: TGTGCCAGCAGCCAAAGTGGAGGGAGTACGCAGTATTTT
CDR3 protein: CASSQSGGSTQYF

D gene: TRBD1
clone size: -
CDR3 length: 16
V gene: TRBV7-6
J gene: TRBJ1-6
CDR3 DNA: TGTGCCAGCAGCTTAGGTCGGGACAGGGGGAATTCACCCCTCCACTTT
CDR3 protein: CASSLGRDRGNSPLHF

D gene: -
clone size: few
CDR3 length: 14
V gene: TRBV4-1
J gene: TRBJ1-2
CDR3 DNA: TGCGCCAGCAGCCAAGCGGGGACGCCCTGGGGTTACACCTTC
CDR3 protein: CASSQAGTPWGYTF

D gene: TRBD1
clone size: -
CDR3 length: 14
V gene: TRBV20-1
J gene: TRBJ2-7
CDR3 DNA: TGCAGTGCTAGAGATTTGGACAGGGTTTACGAGCAGTACTTC
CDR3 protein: CSARDLDRVYEQYF

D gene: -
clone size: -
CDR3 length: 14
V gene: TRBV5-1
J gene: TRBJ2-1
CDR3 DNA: TGCGCCAGCAGCTTAGTTGGGGGGCAGGCTGAGCAGTTCTTC
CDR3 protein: CASSLVGGQAEQFF

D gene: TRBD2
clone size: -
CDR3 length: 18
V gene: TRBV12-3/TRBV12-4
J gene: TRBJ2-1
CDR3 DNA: TGTGCCAGCAGTTTTCCGCGCGGACTAGCGGCCTCGCGGGGTGAGCAGTTCTTC
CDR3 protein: CASSFPRGLAASRGEQFF

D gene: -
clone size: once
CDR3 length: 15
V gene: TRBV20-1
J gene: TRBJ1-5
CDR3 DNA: TGCAGTGCTAGAGATCGCATTCAATTCAATCAGCCCCAGCATTTT
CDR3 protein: CSARDRIQFNQPQHF

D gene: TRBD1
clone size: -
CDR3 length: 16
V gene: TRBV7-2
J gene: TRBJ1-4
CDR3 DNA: TGTGCCAGCAGCAAGACAGGGGGACCCCTTAATGAAAAACTGTTTTTT
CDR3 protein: CASSKTGGPLNEKLFF

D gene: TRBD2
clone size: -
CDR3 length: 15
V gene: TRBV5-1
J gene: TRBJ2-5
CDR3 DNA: TGCGCCAGCAGCTTGGGCGGGAGTAATAGCGAGACCCAGTACTTC
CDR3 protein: CASSLGGSNSETQYF

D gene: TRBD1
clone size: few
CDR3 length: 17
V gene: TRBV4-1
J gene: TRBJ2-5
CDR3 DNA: TGCGCCAGCAGCCAAGGGTTAACAGGGGGCTCCCAAGAGACCCAGTACTTC
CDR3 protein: CASSQGLTGGSQETQYF

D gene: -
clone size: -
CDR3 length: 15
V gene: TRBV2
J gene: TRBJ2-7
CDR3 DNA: TGTGCCAGCAGTGTAGGGCGGGGAGCTTCTTACGAGCAGTACTTC
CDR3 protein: CASSVGRGASYEQYF